This TCR beta chain is from a study of blood T cell repertoires in COVID-19. Trimming took off 0 bases at V and 5 bases at J, with 13 bases between the two ends. Germline-derived CDR1 and CDR2 are MGHDK and SYGVNS. The CDR3 sequence is 15 residues long. Participants spanned ages roughly 18 to 95 years and resided in about 24 US areas. Grouping used clinical history reported by participants in a survey and questionnaire. The method was immunoSEQ multiplex PCR; TCRdb's version includes in-frame clones alone and lacks a portion of them. The sample has a few hundred thousand clones, roughly 92% seen once.

This chain uses TRBV25-1 with TRBJ1-1, with D perhaps TRBD1 (5 bases). Source material: PBMCs or T cells enriched from blood (not recorded which). The clonotype was recovered from a woman aged 40-49 years who had been exposed to COVID-19. The CDR3 region is CASSEYKGLSTEAFF. The CDR3 DNA reads as TGTGCCAGCAGTGAATATAAGGGGTTGAGTACTGAAGCTTTCTTT.